This entry concerns a single T cell receptor beta chain. Its antigen is unidentified. This sample was taken from a study of regulatory T cells in long-lasting Graves disease. Time point described: newly diagnosed GD, antithyroid drugs for less than 3 months. Researchers made the TCR library from RNA that was extracted from PBMCs. Researchers made TCR beta libraries by using iRepertoire HTBI primers and running Arm-PCR on CDR3 regions. TCRdb passed the multiplex PCR reads through MiXCR, listing each CDR3 protein once. The table includes about 620,000 distinct CDR3 sequences, approximately 15% detected once. This CDR3 is 14 amino acids long. Germline V lookup: CDR1 DFQATT, CDR2 SNEGSKA (reference sequence). V dropped 2 bases and J dropped 7; count of bases not matched to a gene: 7. Study-level points and caveats: Not thyroid tissue but only peripheral blood was studied. It is possible that accuracy was reduced by the small size of the sample.

The data also belong to a second study, concerning T cells in Graves' hyperthyroidism and ophthalmopathy.

This chain uses TRBV20-1 with TRBJ2-1; 8 bases match TRBD2. This material consisted of peripheral blood mononuclear cells (PBMCs), taken at new diagnosis, from a patient treated with antithyroid drugs. This clonotype was sampled from a woman in her 30s with Graves disease. As DNA, the CDR3 is TGCAGTGCTAGACCGGGACTAGTAGTGAATGAGCAGTTCTTC. Protein product: CSARPGLVVNEQFF.